This T cell receptor (beta chain) stems from a study of T cells after yellow fever vaccination. Findings of the study overall: Most clones from primary vaccination were detected again post-booster (almost 98% CD4, about 85% CD8). Faster peaking, at day 5 versus 15, marked a secondary response that was weaker. Abundant clonotypes from the bulk population could have been carried over as contaminants into FACS-sorted repertoires.

V dropped 2 bases and J dropped 4 bases, with 4 bases sitting between them. CDR1 and CDR2 (germline): KGHDR, SFDVKD. The CDR3 sequence is 12 residues long. UMIs were added to TCR cDNA along with a universal primer site when it was made by 5'RACE template switching. TCRdb re-derived calls from the 5' RACE reads in MiXCR, one entry per CDR3 protein. The sample records almost 600,000 distinct CDR3 sequences, roughly 13% being singletons. As to this clonotype: Its antigen is currently unknown.

This sequence joins TRBV24-1 and TRBJ1-1, with no clear D. Source: PBMCs, taken on the day of the yellow fever booster vaccination. This TCR derives from a man younger than 40 who received the YFV17D yellow fever vaccine. As DNA, the CDR3 is TGTGCCACCAGTGATTACGGCACTGAAGCTTTCTTT. Protein sequence: CATSDYGTEAFF.